This is a list of T cell receptor beta chains from one sample in a study of ipilimumab plus nivolumab after autologous stem cell transplantation. Profiling relied on immunoSEQ multiplex PCR, and the TCRdb table lists in-frame clones only, not all of them. The sample shows some 16,000 clones, 81% of them seen only once. Material: PBMCs, obtained in a trial of ipilimumab plus nivolumab as post-transplant consolidation. The receptors originated from a male donor with diffuse large B-cell lymphoma. CDR3s leave out the opening cysteine and the closing phenylalanine or tryptophan. The order of the fields is V gene, CDR3 protein.

TRBV7-9	ASSPGQGAGGELF
TRBV14	ASSQVFTVNEKLF
TRBV5-6	ASTQGGAGANVLT
TRBV7-2	ASSRQVGDWNTEAF
TRBV7-9	ASSRQGALTDTQY
TRBV14	ASSHPVTGRETQY
TRBV7-9	ASTVGGTGALEAF
TRBV18	ASSPSQQETQY
TRBV28	ASSWTGTLNTEAF
TRBV7-9	ASSPKGGTGNYEQY
TRBV15	ATSSGQNNSPLH
TRBV7-2	ASSLSIDQPQH
TRBV19	ASMESASANNSPLH
TRBV19	ASSIGIEDWGVYNSPLH
TRBV9	ASTRDTNEQF
TRBV7-9	ASSKQGGNIQY
TRBV2	ATSPPTSGTGELI
TRBV19	ASSIDLGTASYSEQY
TRBV6-1	ASSEGLWASGFYEQY
TRBV30	AWSVPGGAEQY
TRBV7-9	ASSLFIRGSSYEQY
TRBV7-9	ASSSYNSPLH
TRBV4-3	ASSHRRNYGYT
TRBV2	ASRGFNTGELF
TRBV5-6	ASASRQAGTDTQY
TRBV18	ASSRQGATNEKLF
TRBV5-8	ASSLEGGNQPQH
TRBV10-1	ASSEWKGARYGYT
TRBV28	ASSPSGGGSPLH